Shown below are 9 T cell receptor beta chains from a single sample sequenced in a study of blood T cells in healthy people across ages. Then a second PCR, running roughly 7 to 11 cycles, was carried out with a sample-barcoded 5' primer and a J-beta primer mix. TCRdb independently ran MiXCR on the 5' RACE reads; one entry per CDR3 protein. The sample has 1,500,000 or so distinct CDR3 sequences, about 45% seen once; the top ten hold less than 5%. Sequencing was done on a sample of blood. The source is a woman younger than 30 in good health.

This chain connects TRBV27 to TRBJ2-4; a weak D match, TRBD2 (5 bases). Germline CDR1 MNHEY, CDR2 SMNVEV (reference sequence). The length of the CDR3 is 17 residues. V was cut by 0 bases and J by 7 bases, with 19 bases left in between. The CDR3 is CASSLSIGGRDLNIQYF. For the CDR3, the DNA is TGTGCCAGCAGTTTATCGATAGGCGGGCGTGATTTGAACATTCAGTACTTC.

The rearrangement uses TRBV6-2 or TRBV6-3 and TRBJ2-7, with 8 bases identical to TRBD2. Germline lookup yields CDR1 MNHEY and CDR2 SVGEGT. The CDR3 spans 14 residues. Unmatched junction bases numbered 11, after V lost 6 bases and J lost 7 bases. CDR3 amino acids: CASRGTRDYNEQYF. For the CDR3, the DNA is TGTGCCAGCAGAGGGACTAGGGATTACAATGAGCAGTACTTC.

This clonotype was picked up a small number of times. This sequence joins TRBV6-1 and TRBJ1-4; D perhaps matches TRBD1 (6 bases). The V gene's germline CDR1 is MNHNS and CDR2 SASEGT. The CDR3 consists of 14 residues. Between the trimmed V and J ends, which lost 8 bases and 4 bases, there was a span of 14 bases. The CDR3 protein is CASVTRGSNEKLFF. The CDR3 DNA is TGTGCCAGCGTAACGAGGGGGAGTAATGAAAAACTGTTTTTT.

This clonotype was seen a handful of times. The chain employs TRBV20-1 and TRBJ1-1; no definite D call. The CDR3 is made up of 11 amino acids. Trimming removed 8 bases at V and 0 bases at J, with 7 bases between. In germline, CDR1 is DFQATT, CDR2 SNEGSKA (reference sequence). CDR3: CSSPVNTEAFF. The CDR3, as DNA: TGCAGTTCGCCTGTGAACACTGAAGCTTTCTTT.

This clonotype has more than one count but fewer than ten. The rearrangement joins TRBV6-5 to TRBJ2-1, with 11 bases matching TRBD2. J was trimmed by 7 bases and V by 6 bases; bases with no gene match: 8. This CDR3 is 15 amino acids long. Germline V CDR1 and CDR2: MNHEY, SVGAGI. In nucleotides, the CDR3 is TGTGCCAGCAGGGTAGCGGGAGGGCTTATGAATGAGCAGTTCTTC. This gives the protein CASRVAGGLMNEQFF.

CDR3 nucleotides: TGTGCCAGCAGTTACCAGGGTCGCACCGGGGAGCTGTTTTTT. Protein sequence: CASSYQGRTGELFF. The chain recombines TRBV12-3 or TRBV12-4 with TRBJ2-2; D is perhaps TRBD1 (5 bases). Trimming removed 4 bases from V and 4 bases from J, with 10 bases in between. This CDR3 region has 14 residues.

This chain connects TRBV12-3 or TRBV12-4 to TRBJ1-1, with TRBD1 as a possible D gene (5 bases). V was trimmed by 5 bases and J by 4 bases, leaving 11 bases between them. The CDR3 has 13 residues. CDR3 residues: CASSVGAATEAFF. The CDR3 nucleotides read TGTGCCAGCAGTGTTGGGGCGGCCACTGAAGCTTTCTTT.

This clonotype was observed a single time. A read error may explain this, as a much larger clone is one base away. CDR3 in DNA: TGCAGTGCTCATCGACAGAGCTACGAGCAGTACTTC. It yields the protein CSAHRQSYEQYF. The chain joins TRBV20-1 to TRBJ2-7, with D possibly TRBD1 on 5 matching bases. V lost 5 bases to trimming and J lost 3 bases, with 11 bases between them. Germline V gene data show CDR1 as DFQATT and CDR2 as SNEGSKA (reference sequence). This CDR3 spans 12 amino acids.

The chain carries TRBV7-2 and TRBJ2-1; 10 positions agree with TRBD2. V was pared by 5 bases and J by 4 bases, with 5 bases of the junction left unmatched. This CDR3 contains 15 residues. CDR1 SGHTA and CDR2 FQGNSA come from the germline V gene. CDR3 nucleotides: TGTGCCAGCAGCCGGGGGACTAGCGTATACAATGAGCAGTTCTTC. Encoded protein: CASSRGTSVYNEQFF. The whole variable domain, filled in from reference TRBV7-2 and TRBJ2-1, reads GAGVSQSPSNKVTEKGKDVELRCDPISGHTALYWYRQSLGQGLEFLIYFQGNSAPDKSGLPSDRFSAERTGGSVSTLTIQRTQQEDSAVYLCASSRGTSVYNEQFFGPGTRLTVL.